This TCR beta chain was sequenced during a study of radiation and T cells in renal cell carcinoma. For the study at large: Nephrectomy followed 15 Gy stereotactic body radiation by 4 weeks.

TCRdb's table, derived via immunoSEQ multiplex PCR, lists solely in-frame clones and lacks some. The sample has about 150,000 clones, about 88% seen once; the top ten hold approximately 12%. Time point: baseline pretreatment blood. Described treatment: 15 Gy SBRT to primary tumor, nephrectomy 4 weeks later. V was trimmed by 0 bases and J by 1 base, leaving 7 bases between them. The CDR3 covers 15 residues. The germline V gene encodes CDR1 SEHNR and CDR2 FQNEAQ (reference sequence). Worth noting for this clone: Antigen unknown.

Study observations and caveats: From baseline, blood top tumor clonotypes peaked at 2 weeks post-radiation.

The starting material was blood, obtained from a patient whose treatment included radiotherapy and nephrectomy. The chain employs TRBV7-9 and TRBJ1-5; unclear D gene. The receptor was derived from a woman aged 50 to 60 with renal cell carcinoma. The CDR3, as DNA: TGTGCCAGCAGCTTAGCGGAGGGAAGCAATCAGCCCCAGCATTTT. It encodes CASSLAEGSNQPQHF.